Included here is one T cell receptor (beta chain) sequence, with context. These data come from a study of blood T cell repertoires in COVID-19. The wider study: T cells, B-cell-depleted T cells, or PBMCs provided the cDNA or gDNA that served as material.

Patients at the Seattle site were enrolled during active infection and followed longitudinally. Method: immunoSEQ multiplex PCR; TCRdb's copy keeps in-frame clones and lacks some. The sample yields about 160,000 clones, roughly 81% seen once. The CDR3 is 17 residues long. V lost 4 bases to trimming and J lost 2 bases; unmatched junction nucleotides: 12. Germline V lookup: CDR1 SGDLS, CDR2 YYNGEE. This sequence joins TRBV9 and TRBJ2-7; 10 nucleotides agree with TRBD1. Sequencing was carried out using peripheral blood. This receptor was taken from a woman aged 60-75 years with COVID-19, enrolled during active disease. The CDR3 DNA reads as TGTGCCAGCAGCACACACCCAGGACAGGGGGGGGCCTACGAGCAGTACTTC. This encodes CASSTHPGQGGAYEQYF.